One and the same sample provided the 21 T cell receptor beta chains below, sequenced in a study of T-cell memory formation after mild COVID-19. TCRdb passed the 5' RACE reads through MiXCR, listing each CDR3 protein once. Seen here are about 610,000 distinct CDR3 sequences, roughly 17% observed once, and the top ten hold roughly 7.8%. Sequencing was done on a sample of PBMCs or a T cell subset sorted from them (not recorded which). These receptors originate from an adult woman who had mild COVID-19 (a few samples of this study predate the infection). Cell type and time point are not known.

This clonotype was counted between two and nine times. CDR3 DNA: TGCAGTGCTAGCTCCGGGCTAGCGGGAGAGTCTTGGGCCTACGAGCAGTACTTC. Translating gives CSASSGLAGESWAYEQYF. The chain uses TRBV20-1 and TRBJ2-7, with TRBD2 matching 10 bases. Germline V gene data show CDR1 as DFQATT and CDR2 as SNEGSKA (reference sequence). Trimming at V came to 3 bases and at J to 2 bases, leaving 16 bases not matched to a gene. The CDR3 is 18 amino acids.

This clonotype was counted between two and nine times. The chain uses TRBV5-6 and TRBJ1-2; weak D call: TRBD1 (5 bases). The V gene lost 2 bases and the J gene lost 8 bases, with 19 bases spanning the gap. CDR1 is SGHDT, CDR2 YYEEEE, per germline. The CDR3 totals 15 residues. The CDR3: CASSFSPGGSEGYTF. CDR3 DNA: TGTGCCAGCAGCTTCTCCCCTGGGGGGAGTGAGGGCTACACCTTC. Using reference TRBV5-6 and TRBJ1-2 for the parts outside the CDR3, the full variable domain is DAGVTQSPTHLIKTRGQQVTLRCSPKSGHDTVSWYQQALGQGPQFIFQYYEEEERQRGNFPDRFSGHQFPNYSSELNVNALLLGDSALYLCASSFSPGGSEGYTFGSGTRLTVV.

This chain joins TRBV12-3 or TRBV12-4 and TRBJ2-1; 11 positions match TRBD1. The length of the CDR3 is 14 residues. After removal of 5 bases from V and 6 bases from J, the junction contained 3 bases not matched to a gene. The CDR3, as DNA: TGTGCCAGCAGTCGGACAGGGGGCCGCAATGAGCAGTTCTTC. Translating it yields CASSRTGGRNEQFF.

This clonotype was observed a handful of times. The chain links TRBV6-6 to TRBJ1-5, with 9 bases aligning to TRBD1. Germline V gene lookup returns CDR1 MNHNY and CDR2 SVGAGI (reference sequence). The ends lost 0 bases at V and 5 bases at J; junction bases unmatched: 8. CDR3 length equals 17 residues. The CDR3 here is CASSYSSNNRGHQPQHF. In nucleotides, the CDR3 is TGTGCCAGCAGTTACTCGAGCAATAACAGGGGGCATCAGCCCCAGCATTTT.

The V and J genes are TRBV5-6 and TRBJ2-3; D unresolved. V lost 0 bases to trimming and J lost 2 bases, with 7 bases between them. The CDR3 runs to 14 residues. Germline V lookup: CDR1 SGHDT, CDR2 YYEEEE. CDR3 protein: CASSLERTTDTQYF. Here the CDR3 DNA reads TGTGCCAGCAGCTTGGAGAGGACCACAGATACGCAGTATTTT.

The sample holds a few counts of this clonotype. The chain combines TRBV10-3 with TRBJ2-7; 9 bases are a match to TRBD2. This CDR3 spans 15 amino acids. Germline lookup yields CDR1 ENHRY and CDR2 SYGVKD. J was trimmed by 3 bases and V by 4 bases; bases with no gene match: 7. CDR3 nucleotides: TGTGCCATCAGTGTGATAGCGGGAGCGGACTACGAGCAGTACTTC. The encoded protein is CAISVIAGADYEQYF.

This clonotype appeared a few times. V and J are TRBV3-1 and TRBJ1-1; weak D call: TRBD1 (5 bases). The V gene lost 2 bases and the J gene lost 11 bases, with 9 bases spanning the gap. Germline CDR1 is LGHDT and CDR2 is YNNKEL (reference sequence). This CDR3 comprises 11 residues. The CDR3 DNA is TGTGCCAGCAGCCAACAGGGAAAGGCTTTCTTT. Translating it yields CASSQQGKAFF.

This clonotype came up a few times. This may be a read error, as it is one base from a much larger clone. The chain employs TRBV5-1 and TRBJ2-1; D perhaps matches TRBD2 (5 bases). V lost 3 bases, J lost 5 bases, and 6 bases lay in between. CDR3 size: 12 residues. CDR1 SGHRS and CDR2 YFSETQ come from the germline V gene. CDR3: CASSWGDNEQFF. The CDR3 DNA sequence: TGCGCCAGCAGCTGGGGAGACAATGAGCAGTTCTTC. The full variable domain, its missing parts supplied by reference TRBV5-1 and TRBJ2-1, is KAGVTQTPRYLIKTRGQQVTLSCSPISGHRSVSWYQQTPGQGLQFLFEYFSETQRNKGNFPGRFSGRQFSNSRSEMNVSTLELGDSALYLCASSWGDNEQFFGPGTRLTVL.

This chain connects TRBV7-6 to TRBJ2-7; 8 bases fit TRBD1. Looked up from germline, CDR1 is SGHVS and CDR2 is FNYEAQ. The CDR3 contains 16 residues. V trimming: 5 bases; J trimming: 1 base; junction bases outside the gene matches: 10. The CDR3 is CASSPRTGKGSYEQYF. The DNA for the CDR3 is TGTGCCAGCAGCCCTAGGACAGGGAAGGGATCCTACGAGCAGTACTTC.

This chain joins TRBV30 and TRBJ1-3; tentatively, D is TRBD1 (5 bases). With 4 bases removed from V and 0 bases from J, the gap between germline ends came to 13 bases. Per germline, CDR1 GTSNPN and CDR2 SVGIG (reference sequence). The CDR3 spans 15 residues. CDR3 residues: CAWTPRGRSGNTIYF. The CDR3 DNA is TGTGCCTGGACCCCGAGGGGTCGCTCTGGAAACACCATATATTTT.

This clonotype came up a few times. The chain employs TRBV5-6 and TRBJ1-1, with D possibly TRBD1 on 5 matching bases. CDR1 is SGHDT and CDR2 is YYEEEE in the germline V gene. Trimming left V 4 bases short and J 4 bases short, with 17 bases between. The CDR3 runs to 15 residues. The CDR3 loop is CASSGGTGGITEAFF. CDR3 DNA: TGTGCCAGCAGCGGGGGAACCGGGGGTATCACTGAAGCTTTCTTT.

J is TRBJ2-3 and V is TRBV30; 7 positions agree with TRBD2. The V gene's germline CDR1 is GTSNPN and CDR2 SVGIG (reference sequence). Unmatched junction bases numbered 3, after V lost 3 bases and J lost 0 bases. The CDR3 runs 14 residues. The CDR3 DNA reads TGTGCCTGGAGACCTAGCGGAAGCACAGATACGCAGTATTTT. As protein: CAWRPSGSTDTQYF.

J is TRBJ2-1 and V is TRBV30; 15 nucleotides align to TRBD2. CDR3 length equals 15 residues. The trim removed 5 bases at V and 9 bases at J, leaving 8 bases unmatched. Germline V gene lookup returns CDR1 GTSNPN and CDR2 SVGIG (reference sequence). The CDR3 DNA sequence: TGTGCCTGGGGGTCGGGACTAGCGGGGGGTGGTGAGCAGTTCTTC. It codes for CAWGSGLAGGGEQFF.

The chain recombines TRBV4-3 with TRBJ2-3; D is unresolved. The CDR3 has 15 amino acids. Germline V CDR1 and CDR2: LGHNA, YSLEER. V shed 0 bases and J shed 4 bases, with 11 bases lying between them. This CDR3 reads CASSQEARVADTQYF. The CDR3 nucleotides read TGCGCCAGCAGCCAAGAAGCTCGGGTCGCAGATACGCAGTATTTT.

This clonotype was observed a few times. As DNA, the CDR3 is TGCGCCAGCAGCTTTGACAGGGTTCCTTACACTGAAGCTTTCTTT. Its protein product is CASSFDRVPYTEAFF. The chain recombines TRBV5-1 with TRBJ1-1; 7 positions agree with TRBD1. Germline CDR1 reads SGHRS; CDR2 reads YFSETQ. V trimming: 2 bases; J trimming: 3 bases; junction bases outside the gene matches: 7. This CDR3 comprises 15 residues. The complete variable domain, with remaining parts taken from reference TRBV5-1 and TRBJ1-1, reads KAGVTQTPRYLIKTRGQQVTLSCSPISGHRSVSWYQQTPGQGLQFLFEYFSETQRNKGNFPGRFSGRQFSNSRSEMNVSTLELGDSALYLCASSFDRVPYTEAFFGQGTRLTVV.

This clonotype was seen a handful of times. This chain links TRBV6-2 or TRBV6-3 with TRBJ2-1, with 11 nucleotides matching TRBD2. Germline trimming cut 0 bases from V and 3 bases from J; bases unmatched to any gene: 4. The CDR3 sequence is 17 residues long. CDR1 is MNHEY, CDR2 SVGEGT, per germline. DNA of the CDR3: TGTGCCAGCAGTTACTCACTAGCGGGAGAAGGCTACAATGAGCAGTTCTTC. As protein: CASSYSLAGEGYNEQFF.

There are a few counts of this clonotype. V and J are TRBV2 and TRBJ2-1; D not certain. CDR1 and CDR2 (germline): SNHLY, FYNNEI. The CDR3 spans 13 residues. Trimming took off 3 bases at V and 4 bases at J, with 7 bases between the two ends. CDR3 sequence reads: CASSDGQYNEQFF. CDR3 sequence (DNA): TGTGCCAGCAGTGATGGTCAGTACAATGAGCAGTTCTTC.

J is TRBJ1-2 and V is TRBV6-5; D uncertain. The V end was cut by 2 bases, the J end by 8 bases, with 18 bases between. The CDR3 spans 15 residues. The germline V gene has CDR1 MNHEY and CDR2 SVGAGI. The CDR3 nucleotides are TGTGCCAGCAGTTACGTCGCAAGTCAAAGGCGAGGCTACACCTTC. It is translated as CASSYVASQRRGYTF.

CDR3 residues: CASSQVGTGSNEQFF. The CDR3 DNA reads TGTGCCAGCAGCCAAGTGGGGACAGGGAGCAATGAGCAGTTCTTC. This chain joins TRBV3-1 and TRBJ2-1, with 9 bases aligning to TRBD1. CDR3 length: 15 residues. The germline V gene has CDR1 LGHDT and CDR2 YNNKEL (reference sequence). V was clipped by 1 base and J by 6 bases; unmatched bases: 4.

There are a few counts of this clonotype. In nucleotides, the CDR3 is TGTGCCAGCAGTGGATATAGCGGCACGTCAAATGAGCAGTTCTTC. Amino acid sequence: CASSGYSGTSNEQFF. The chain employs TRBV6-1 and TRBJ2-1, with D possibly being TRBD2 (6 bases). The CDR3 extends over 15 amino acids. The V and J ends lost 4 bases and 7 bases respectively, with 17 bases between them. Germline assignment: CDR1 MNHNS and CDR2 SASEGT.

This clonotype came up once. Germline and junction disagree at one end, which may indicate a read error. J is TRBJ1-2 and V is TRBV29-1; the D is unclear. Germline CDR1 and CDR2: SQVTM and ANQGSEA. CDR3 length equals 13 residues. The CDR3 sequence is CSVRIQTNCGYTF. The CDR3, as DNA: TGCAGCGTTCGGATCCAGACTAACTGTGGCTACACCTTC.